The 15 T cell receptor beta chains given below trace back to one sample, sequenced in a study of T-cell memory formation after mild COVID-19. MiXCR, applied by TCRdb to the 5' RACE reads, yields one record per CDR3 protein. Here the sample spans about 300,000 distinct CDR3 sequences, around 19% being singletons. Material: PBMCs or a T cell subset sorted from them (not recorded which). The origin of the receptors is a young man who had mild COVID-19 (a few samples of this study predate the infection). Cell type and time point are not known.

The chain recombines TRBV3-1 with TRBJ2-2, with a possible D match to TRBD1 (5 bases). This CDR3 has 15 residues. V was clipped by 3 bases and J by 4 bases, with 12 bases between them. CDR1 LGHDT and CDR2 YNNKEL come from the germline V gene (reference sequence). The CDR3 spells CASSQAQGATGELFF. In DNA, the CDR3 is TGTGCCAGCAGCCAGGCTCAGGGTGCCACCGGGGAGCTGTTTTTT.

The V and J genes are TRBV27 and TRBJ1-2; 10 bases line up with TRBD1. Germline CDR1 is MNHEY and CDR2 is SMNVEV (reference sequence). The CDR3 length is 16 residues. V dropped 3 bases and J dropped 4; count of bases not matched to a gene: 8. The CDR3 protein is CASSLTGGAYGYGYTF. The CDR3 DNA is TGTGCCAGCAGTTTGACAGGGGGCGCTTATGGCTATGGCTACACCTTC.

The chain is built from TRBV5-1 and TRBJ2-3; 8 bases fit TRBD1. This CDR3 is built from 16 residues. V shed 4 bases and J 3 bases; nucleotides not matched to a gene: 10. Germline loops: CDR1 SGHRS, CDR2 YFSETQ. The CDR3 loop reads CASSTGQGGWTDTQYF. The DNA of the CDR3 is TGCGCCAGCAGCACCGGACAGGGAGGATGGACAGATACGCAGTATTTT.

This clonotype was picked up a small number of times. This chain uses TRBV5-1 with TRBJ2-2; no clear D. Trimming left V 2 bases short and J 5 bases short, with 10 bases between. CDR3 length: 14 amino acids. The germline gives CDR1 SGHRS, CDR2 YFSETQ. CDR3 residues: CASSFQEWTGELFF. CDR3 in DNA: TGCGCCAGCAGCTTCCAGGAATGGACCGGGGAGCTGTTTTTT.

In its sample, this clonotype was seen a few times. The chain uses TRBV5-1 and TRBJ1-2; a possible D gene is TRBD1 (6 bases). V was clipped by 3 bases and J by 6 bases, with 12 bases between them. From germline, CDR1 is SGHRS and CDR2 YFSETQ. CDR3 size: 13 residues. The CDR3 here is CASSSRQVDGYTF. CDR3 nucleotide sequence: TGCGCCAGCAGCTCGCGACAGGTGGATGGCTACACCTTC.

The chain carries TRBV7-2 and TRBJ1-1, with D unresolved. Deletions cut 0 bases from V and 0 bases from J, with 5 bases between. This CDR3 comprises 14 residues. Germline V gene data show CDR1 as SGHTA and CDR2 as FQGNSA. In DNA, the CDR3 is TGTGCCAGCAGCTTAGCTCCCGTGAACACTGAAGCTTTCTTT. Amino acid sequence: CASSLAPVNTEAFF.

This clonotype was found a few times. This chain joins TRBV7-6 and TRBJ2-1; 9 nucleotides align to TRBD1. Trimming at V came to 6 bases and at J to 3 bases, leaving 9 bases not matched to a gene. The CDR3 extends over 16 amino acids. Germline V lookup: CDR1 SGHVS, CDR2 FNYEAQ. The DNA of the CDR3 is TGTGCCAGCAGTCGTAACCGGGACAGGGTCTACAATGAGCAGTTCTTC. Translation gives CASSRNRDRVYNEQFF.

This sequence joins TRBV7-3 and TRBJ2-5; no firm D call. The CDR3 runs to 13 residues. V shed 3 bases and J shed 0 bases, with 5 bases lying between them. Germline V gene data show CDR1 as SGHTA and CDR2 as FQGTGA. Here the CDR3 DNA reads TGTGCCAGCAGCTTCGGGCACCAAGAGACCCAGTACTTC. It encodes CASSFGHQETQYF.

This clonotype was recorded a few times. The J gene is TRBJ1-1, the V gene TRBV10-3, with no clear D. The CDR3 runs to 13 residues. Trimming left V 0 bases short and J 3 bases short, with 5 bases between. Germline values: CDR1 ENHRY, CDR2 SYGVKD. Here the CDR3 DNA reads TGTGCCATCAGTGAGTCTGGGGACACTGAAGCTTTCTTT. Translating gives CAISESGDTEAFF.

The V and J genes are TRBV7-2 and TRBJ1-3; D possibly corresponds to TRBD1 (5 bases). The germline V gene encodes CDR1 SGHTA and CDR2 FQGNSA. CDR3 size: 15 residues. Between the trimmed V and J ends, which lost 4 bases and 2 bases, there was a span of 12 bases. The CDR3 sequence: CASSSWGGAGNTIYF. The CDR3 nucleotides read TGTGCCAGCAGCTCATGGGGGGGGGCTGGAAACACCATATATTTT.

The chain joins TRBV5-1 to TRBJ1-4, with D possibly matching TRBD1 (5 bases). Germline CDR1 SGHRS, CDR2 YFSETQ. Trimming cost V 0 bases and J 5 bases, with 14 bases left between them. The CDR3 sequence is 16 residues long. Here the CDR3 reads CASSLGMGPLNEKLFF. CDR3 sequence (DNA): TGCGCCAGCAGCTTGGGGATGGGGCCCTTGAATGAAAAACTGTTTTTT.

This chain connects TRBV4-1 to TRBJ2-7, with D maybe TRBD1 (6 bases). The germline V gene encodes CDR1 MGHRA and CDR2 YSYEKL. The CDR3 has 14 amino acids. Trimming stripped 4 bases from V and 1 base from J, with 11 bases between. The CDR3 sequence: CASSPGVGSYEQYF. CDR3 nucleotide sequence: TGCGCCAGCAGCCCAGGGGTAGGGTCCTACGAGCAGTACTTC.

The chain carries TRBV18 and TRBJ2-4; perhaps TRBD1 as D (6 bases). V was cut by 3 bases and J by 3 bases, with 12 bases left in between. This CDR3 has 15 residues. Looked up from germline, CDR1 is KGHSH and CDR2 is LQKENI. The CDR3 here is CASSPPTGGKNIQYF. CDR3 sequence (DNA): TGTGCCAGCTCACCTCCGACAGGAGGCAAAAACATTCAGTACTTC.

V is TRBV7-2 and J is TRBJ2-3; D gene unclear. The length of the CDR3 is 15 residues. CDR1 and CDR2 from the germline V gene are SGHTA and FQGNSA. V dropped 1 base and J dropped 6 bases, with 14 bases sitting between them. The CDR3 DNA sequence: TGTGCCAGCAGCTTAGAGGGTCCCCTCCCGGATACGCAGTATTTT. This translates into CASSLEGPLPDTQYF.

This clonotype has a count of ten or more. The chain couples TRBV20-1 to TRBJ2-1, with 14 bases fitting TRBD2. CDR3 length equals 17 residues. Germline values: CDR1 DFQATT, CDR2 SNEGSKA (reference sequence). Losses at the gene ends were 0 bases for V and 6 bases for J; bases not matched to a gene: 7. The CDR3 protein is CSARDRGLAGAPNEQFF. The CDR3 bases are TGCAGTGCTAGAGATAGGGGACTAGCGGGGGCCCCCAATGAGCAGTTCTTC.